The rows below give T cell receptor beta chains drawn from one sample of a study of blood T cells in healthy people across ages. TCRdb re-analysed the 5' RACE reads in MiXCR, keeping a single row per CDR3 protein. The data hold about 1.8 million distinct CDR3 sequences, with roughly 50% observed a single time. What was sequenced was blood. The receptors were gathered from a middle-aged woman in good health. The CDR3 runs from the conserved cysteine through the conserved F or W. A D gene is named only where the DNA matches it firmly. Clone sizes are given selectively: once, few, many, or a class where the clone is expanded.

J	D	V	size	DNA	CDR3
TRBJ2-3	.	TRBV6-2/TRBV6-3	.	TGTGCCAGCAGTTACGACAGTAGCACAGATACGCAGTATTTT	CASSYDSSTDTQYF
TRBJ2-1	.	TRBV20-1	.	TGCAGTGCTAGACAGGACAGGACTACCTACAATGAGCAGTTCTTC	CSARQDRTTYNEQFF
TRBJ1-4	.	TRBV7-6	once	TGTGCCAGCAGCCCTGATGGACGGGATAATGAAAAACTGTTTTTT	CASSPDGRDNEKLFF
TRBJ2-1	TRBD1	TRBV13	.	TGTGCCAGCAGCCCCGATGACAGGGGGGGAGGGAGTGAGCAGTTCTTC	CASSPDDRGGGSEQFF
TRBJ1-6	.	TRBV28	.	TGTGCCAGCACCTCTGGGGGCCAGGGCGTAAATTCACCCCTCCACTTT	CASTSGGQGVNSPLHF
TRBJ2-4	TRBD2	TRBV6-2/TRBV6-3	few	TGTGCCAGCAGAGCAACCGGGACTAGCGGGGGCGTGCAGTACTTC	CASRATGTSGGVQYF
TRBJ1-5	.	TRBV7-5	.	.	CISVPEATLERTGETNQPQHF
TRBJ2-1	.	TRBV4-1	few	TGCGCCAGCAGCCCCTCGGGGGTTAGTGAGCAGTTCTTC	CASSPSGVSEQFF
TRBJ1-2	TRBD1	TRBV20-1	.	TGCAGTGCGTCAAACAGGGGAGGTTACTATGGCTACACCTTC	CSASNRGGYYGYTF
TRBJ1-2	.	TRBV7-9	.	TGTGCCAGCAGCCGGGGGGCAGCCCAGAATTTATATGGCTACACCTTC	CASSRGAAQNLYGYTF
TRBJ2-1	.	TRBV20-1	few	TGCAGTGCTAGAGTTTGGGACAACTACAATGAGCAGTTCTTC	CSARVWDNYNEQFF
TRBJ2-7	TRBD1	TRBV10-3	.	TGTGCCATGGGGGAGGACAGGGGCGGCAATGAGCAGTACTTC	CAMGEDRGGNEQYF
TRBJ1-2	.	TRBV9	.	TGTGCCAGCAGCGTTTCCACAGGGTTGAGGGGCTACACCTTC	CASSVSTGLRGYTF
TRBJ1-2	.	TRBV29-1	few	TGCAGCGTTATAGAACAGGGTTATGGCTACACCTTC	CSVIEQGYGYTF
TRBJ1-2	.	TRBV18	.	TGTGCCAGCTCACCGTCACTACCGCAGGCTAATGGCTACACCTTC	CASSPSLPQANGYTF
TRBJ2-5	.	TRBV5-1	few	TGCGCCAGCAGCACCAAGAACGCGGCACTCACTACGAGAGAGACCCAGTACTTC	CASSTKNAALTTRETQYF
TRBJ2-7	.	TRBV7-2	.	TGTGCCAGCAGCTTAGTAGACGAGACCTACGAGCAGTACTTC	CASSLVDETYEQYF
TRBJ2-1	.	TRBV20-1	few	TGCAGTGCTAGTCCCCAGCCTTCGGACTATGAGCAGTTCTTC	CSASPQPSDYEQFF
TRBJ1-2	TRBD1	TRBV20-1	few	TGCAGTGCTAGTAGGCAGGGGGGCGGCTACACCTTC	CSASRQGGGYTF
TRBJ2-7	TRBD1	TRBV7-6	.	TGTGCCAGCAGCCCAGGACAGGACTCCTACGAGCAGTACTTC	CASSPGQDSYEQYF
TRBJ2-1	TRBD2	TRBV20-1	.	TGCAGTGCTAGAGTAGGTCCAGGGCGCGGGGGGCAGTCAGGTGAGCAGTTCTTC	CSARVGPGRGGQSGEQFF
TRBJ2-5	.	TRBV7-9	.	TGTGCCGAGGATGGTCAAGAGACCCAGTACTTC	CAEDGQETQYF
TRBJ2-5	TRBD2	TRBV2	.	TGTGCCAGCCCTCCGGGACTAGAAGAGACCCAGTACTTC	CASPPGLEETQYF
TRBJ2-3	TRBD2	TRBV20-1	.	TGCAGCCTACGGGGGGGGCCCACAGATACGCAGTATTTT	CSLRGGPTDTQYF
TRBJ1-2	.	TRBV27	.	TGTGCCAGCAGTGCGGCCAGTCCTAACTATGGCTACACCTTC	CASSAASPNYGYTF
TRBJ2-5	TRBD2	TRBV20-1	.	TGCAGTGCTAGCTCAGCGGGGGGACGAGAGACCCAGTACTTC	CSASSAGGRETQYF
TRBJ1-2	.	TRBV6-5	.	TGTGCCAGCAGTTACACCTACACGGGCTATGGCTACACCTTC	CASSYTYTGYGYTF
TRBJ2-1	.	TRBV12-5	.	TGTGCTAGTGCCCTCCCCGTGGGAGACTCCTACAATGAGCAGTTCTTC	CASALPVGDSYNEQFF